These T cell receptor beta chains were read from a single sample in a study of regulatory T cells in long-lasting Graves disease. TCRdb called the multiplex PCR reads again in MiXCR, with one record for every CDR3 protein. Of about 470,000 distinct CDR3 sequences listed, more than 13% are singletons. These same records also appear under a second study, on T cells in Graves' hyperthyroidism and ophthalmopathy.

This specimen consisted of peripheral blood mononuclear cells (PBMCs), obtained at new diagnosis, from a patient treated with antithyroid drugs. The receptors shown here come from a woman in her twenties or thirties with Graves disease. The CDR3 runs from the conserved cysteine through the conserved F or W. D genes are given only for firm matches. The listing skips clone size in some rows; elsewhere it reads once, few, many or a size class.

abundance | d_gene | j_gene | v_gene | CDR3aa | CDR3nt
- | - | TRBJ1-3 | TRBV10-2 | CASSGVSGNTIYF | TGCGCCAGCAGTGGGGTCTCTGGAAACACCATATATTTT
- | TRBD2 | TRBJ2-5 | TRBV20-1 | CSAFRVAGETQYF | TGCAGTGCTTTCCGGGTAGCGGGAGAGACCCAGTACTTC
- | TRBD1 | TRBJ1-5 | TRBV19 | CASNDGTVGNQPQHF | TGTGCCAGTAACGATGGGACAGTTGGCAATCAGCCCCAGCATTTT
- | - | TRBJ2-7 | TRBV6-1 | CASSWVSHEQYF | TGTGCCAGCAGCTGGGTCTCCCACGAGCAGTACTTC
- | - | TRBJ2-1 | TRBV10-3 | CAISESSSYNEQFF | TGTGCCATCAGTGAGTCGTCTTCCTACAATGAGCAGTTCTTC
few | TRBD2 | TRBJ2-1 | TRBV6-4 | CASSEFGRGNYNEQFF | TGTGCCAGCAGTGAATTTGGGCGGGGGAACTACAATGAGCAGTTCTTC
many | TRBD2 | TRBJ2-1 | TRBV6-1 | CASSALAGTLIPGEQFF | TGTGCCAGCAGTGCACTAGCGGGGACACTAATACCGGGTGAGCAGTTCTTC
- | - | TRBJ2-5 | TRBV14 | CASSQVFPPGQETQYF | TGTGCCAGCAGCCAAGTTTTTCCGCCTGGTCAAGAGACCCAGTACTTC
few | - | TRBJ2-5 | TRBV25-1 | CASSEIQIQETQYF | TGTGCCAGCAGTGAAATTCAGATCCAAGAGACCCAGTACTTC
- | - | TRBJ1-2 | TRBV30 | CAWSPHRGVGGYTF | TGTGCCTGGAGTCCCCATCGGGGGGTCGGGGGCTACACCTTC
many | TRBD2 | TRBJ2-7 | TRBV5-1 | CASSLVRPVAGTYEQYF | TGCGCCAGCAGCTTGGTACGCCCCGTAGCGGGAACCTACGAGCAGTACTTC
many | - | TRBJ2-7 | TRBV20-1 | CSASPGSRSYEQYF | TGCAGTGCTAGCCCGGGCTCTAGAAGCTACGAGCAGTACTTC
few | - | TRBJ2-1 | TRBV5-1 | CASSFSSAPSYNEQFF | TGCGCCAGCAGCTTCAGTAGCGCGCCCTCCTACAATGAGCAGTTCTTC
many | - | TRBJ1-1 | TRBV19 | CASSTGQSLTEAFF | TGTGCCAGTAGTACCGGACAGTCTTTGACTGAAGCTTTCTTT
- | TRBD1 | TRBJ1-4 | TRBV20-1 | CSARVTGTATNEKLFF | TGCAGTGCTAGAGTAACAGGGACAGCAACTAATGAAAAACTGTTTTTT
few | - | TRBJ2-5 | TRBV5-1 | CASSFRGAPETQYF | TGCGCCAGCAGCTTTCGGGGGGCGCCGGAGACCCAGTACTTC
many | - | TRBJ2-7 | TRBV7-9 | CASSFMGGGGYEQYF | TGTGCCAGCAGCTTCATGGGGGGAGGAGGCTACGAGCAGTACTTC
many | - | TRBJ2-7 | TRBV5-1 | CASSARGVLYGLEQYF | TGCGCCAGCAGCGCTCGAGGGGTCCTCTACGGGCTCGAGCAGTACTTC
many | - | TRBJ2-7 | TRBV6-1 | CASSPIGEPYEQYF | TGTGCCAGCAGCCCAATAGGGGAGCCGTACGAGCAGTACTTC
many | - | TRBJ1-5 | TRBV30 | CAWSVRGDYNQPQHF | TGTGCCTGGAGTGTACGGGGGGACTATAATCAGCCCCAGCATTTT
few | TRBD2 | TRBJ2-1 | TRBV12-5 | CASGFTPQRLADNEQFF | TGTGCTAGTGGGTTTACCCCACAGAGACTAGCGGACAATGAGCAGTTCTTC
- | - | TRBJ1-4 | TRBV5-1 | CASSFGGGGEKLFF | TGCGCCAGCAGCTTTGGGGGCGGAGGCGAAAAACTGTTTTTT
many | TRBD2 | TRBJ2-7 | TRBV24-1 | CATSDASGEYEQYF | TGTGCCACCAGTGATGCTAGCGGCGAGTACGAGCAGTACTTC
many | TRBD1 | TRBJ2-5 | TRBV20-1 | CSAEGPGGALETQYF | TGCAGTGCGGAGGGACCAGGGGGCGCATTAGAGACCCAGTACTTC
few | - | TRBJ2-7 | TRBV7-3 | CASSPGTAPNEQYF | TGTGCCAGCAGCCCAGGGACGGCGCCTAACGAGCAGTACTTC
many | TRBD2 | TRBJ2-1 | TRBV2 | CASKIAGGGNEQFF | TGTGCCAGCAAAATAGCGGGAGGCGGGAATGAGCAGTTCTTC
many | - | TRBJ2-5 | TRBV20-1 | CSASRTNQETQYF | TGCAGTGCTAGCCGGACCAACCAAGAGACCCAGTACTTC
- | TRBD2 | TRBJ2-1 | TRBV7-9 | CASSQSGRDNEQFF | TGTGCCAGCAGCCAAAGCGGGAGAGACAATGAGCAGTTCTTC
few | TRBD2 | TRBJ2-1 | TRBV14 | CASSPTGGRAAGEQFF | TGTGCCAGCAGCCCAACGGGCGGGAGGGCGGCTGGTGAGCAGTTCTTC
many | TRBD1 | TRBJ1-1 | TRBV6-1 | CASSILRQGVTEAFF | TGTGCCAGCAGCATCCTACGACAGGGGGTCACTGAAGCTTTCTTT